This T cell receptor (beta chain) comes out of a study of blood T cell repertoires in COVID-19. Turning to the study itself: Collection of acute and convalescent COVID-19 samples took place in the United States, Italy and Spain. Sources were T cells, B-cell-depleted T cells, or PBMCs; the material itself was cDNA or gDNA.

Original handling: It was from reference gene primer amplification that nucleated cell counts were estimated. The assay was immunoSEQ multiplex PCR, and TCRdb's table has in-frame clones only and misses some. The DNA was the basis for D and trimming; V, J and clone size are from that table. The repertoire holds under 200,000 clones, around nine tenths seen once, with approximately 0.56% in the top ten. The CDR3 consists of 12 residues. The germline CDR1 and CDR2 sequences are MDHEN and SYDVKM. Trimming shortened V by 4 bases and J by 8 bases, and 6 bases separated the two germline ends. The V call is TRBV28, the J call TRBJ1-6; D is ambiguous. The receptor was derived from a man in his forties or fifties with acute or convalescent COVID-19. The sequenced sample consisted of peripheral blood. CDR3 nucleotides: TGTGCCAGCAGTTCTTTCTATTCACCCCTCCACTTT. Translated, it gives CASSSFYSPLHF.